The 19 T cell receptor beta chains reported below all come from one sample, sequenced in a study of cytomegalovirus exposure and HLA in healthy donors. Vbeta (60) and Jbeta (13) primers were used in the PCR. Method: immunoSEQ multiplex PCR; TCRdb's copy keeps in-frame clones and lacks some. The sample contains 280,000 or so clones, over 85% of which appear only once. The sample comprised PBMCs. Receptors were obtained from a woman aged 18-29 years in good health and CMV-seronegative.

The chain couples TRBV10-3 to TRBJ2-3; tentatively, D is TRBD2 (7 bases). The ends were cut back, 10 bases at V and 5 bases at J, with 16 bases in the middle. Germline-derived CDR1 and CDR2 are ENHRY and SYGVKD. The CDR3 covers 13 residues. The CDR3 DNA reads TGTGCCACAAGGGGGGGAGTGGGAGATACGCAGTATTTT. This encodes CATRGGVGDTQYF.

V gene TRBV2 combines with J gene TRBJ2-7; D not certain. CDR1 and CDR2 from the germline V gene are SNHLY and FYNNEI. Trimming removed 3 bases from V and 4 bases from J, with 7 bases in between. This CDR3 has 12 residues. In nucleotides, the CDR3 is TGTGCCAGCAGTGACCCCCAATACGAGCAGTACTTC. It yields the protein CASSDPQYEQYF.

The rearrangement links TRBV6-4 to TRBJ1-1, with 10 bases that match TRBD1. V shed 2 bases, J shed 7 bases, and the junction held 4 bases outside the gene matches. Looked up from germline, CDR1 is MRHNA and CDR2 is SNTAGT. This CDR3 region has 14 residues. CDR3 sequence (DNA): TGTGCCAGCAGTGACCGACAGGGGGCGCGTGAAGCTTTCTTT. Amino acid sequence: CASSDRQGAREAFF.

This sequence joins TRBV6-6 and TRBJ2-1, with 13 nucleotides matching TRBD2. The CDR3 spans 16 residues. V lost 6 bases, J lost 7 bases, and 9 bases stayed unmatched. Germline CDR1 reads MNHNY; CDR2 reads SVGAGI (reference sequence). DNA of the CDR3: TGTGCCAGCAGCACTCCCGGGACTAGCGGGAAGAATGAGCAGTTCTTC. Translated: CASSTPGTSGKNEQFF.

This rearrangement joins TRBV28 to TRBJ1-1; the D gene is possibly TRBD1 (5 bases). V lost 6 bases and J 4 bases, leaving 12 bases between the germline ends. Germline V gene data show CDR1 as MDHEN and CDR2 as SYDVKM. The CDR3 sequence is 13 residues long. The CDR3 region is CASSSSGRTEAFF. DNA for the CDR3: TGTGCCAGCAGCTCCTCAGGGCGCACTGAAGCTTTCTTT.

This clone was counted a few times. CDR3 amino acids: CASSMGGQVNTEAFF. DNA for the CDR3: TGTGCCAGTAGTATGGGAGGGCAGGTGAACACTGAAGCTTTCTTT. This chain joins TRBV19 and TRBJ1-1; unclear D gene. Trimming shortened V by 3 bases and J by 0 bases, and 11 bases separated the two germline ends. The CDR3 totals 15 residues. CDR1 and CDR2 (germline): LNHDA, SQIVND (reference sequence).

The chain recombines TRBV28 with TRBJ2-7; D ambiguous. Per germline, CDR1 MDHEN and CDR2 SYDVKM. CDR3 length: 15 amino acids. V lost 3 bases to trimming and J lost 3 bases, with 15 bases between them. The CDR3 DNA sequence: TGTGCCAGCAGTTTCGACGGCAGGTTCGACTACGAGCAGTACTTC. This gives the protein CASSFDGRFDYEQYF. Drawing the rest from reference TRBV28 and TRBJ2-7, the complete variable domain is DVKVTQSSRYLVKRTGEKVFLECVQDMDHENMFWYRQDPGLGLRLIYFSYDVKMKEKGDIPEGYSVSREKKERFSLILESASTNQTSMYLCASSFDGRFDYEQYFGPGTRLTVT.

V is TRBV10-1 and J is TRBJ2-2, with TRBD1 matching 8 bases. With V trimmed by 0 bases and J by 2 bases, 5 bases remained unmatched. The CDR3 length is 17 residues. Germline-derived CDR1 and CDR2 are WNHNN and SYGVQD (reference sequence). CDR3 loop: CASSESRAGGNTGELFF. In DNA form, the CDR3 reads TGCGCCAGCAGTGAGTCTCGGGCAGGGGGCAACACCGGGGAGCTGTTTTTT.

In regard to this clone: The identical CDR3 is also encoded by other nucleotide sequences in the sample. The J gene is TRBJ2-1, the V gene TRBV27; 7 nucleotides line up with TRBD2. The CDR3 length is 14 residues. V lost 0 bases to trimming and J lost 6 bases; unmatched junction nucleotides: 2. CDR1 is MNHEY, CDR2 SMNVEV, per germline (reference sequence). The CDR3 here is CASSLSGGSNEQFF. The CDR3 DNA reads as TGTGCCAGCAGTTTATCGGGAGGGAGCAATGAGCAGTTCTTC.

V and J are TRBV19 and TRBJ1-5; possibly TRBD1 for D (6 bases). The CDR3 is 18 amino acids. The germline CDR1 and CDR2 sequences are LNHDA and SQIVND (reference sequence). V lost 3 bases, J lost 1 base, and 19 bases lay in between. CDR3 DNA: TGTGCCAGTAGTATCCCCCCACAGGGTTGGGTAAGCAATCAGCCCCAGCATTTT. The encoded protein is CASSIPPQGWVSNQPQHF.

This sequence joins TRBV6-6 and TRBJ2-7; 7 nucleotides line up with TRBD1. Germline CDR1 is MNHNY and CDR2 is SVGAGI (reference sequence). Germline trimming cut 2 bases from V and 3 bases from J; bases unmatched to any gene: 7. This CDR3 comprises 15 residues. The DNA for the CDR3 is TGTGCCAGCAGTTACGCATTACAGGGGTTCTACGAGCAGTACTTC. Its protein product is CASSYALQGFYEQYF.

The chain combines TRBV21-1 with TRBJ1-5. TRBV21-1 is a pseudogene segment. The CDR3 spans 9 residues. The CDR3 region is CDREAPQHF. The CDR3, as DNA: TGTGACAGGGAGGCGCCCCAGCATTTT.

The chain is built from TRBV9 and TRBJ2-1, with 12 bases identical to TRBD2. The trim removed 4 bases at V and 9 bases at J, leaving 8 bases unmatched. Germline CDR1 and CDR2: SGDLS and YYNGEE. CDR3 length equals 15 residues. CDR3 DNA sequence: TGTGCCAGCAGCCCCCGGACTAGCGGGGAGGTTGAGCAGTTCTTC. Its protein product is CASSPRTSGEVEQFF.

J is TRBJ2-2 and V is TRBV6-4; 13 bases are shared with TRBD2. Germline CDR1 and CDR2: MRHNA and SNTAGT. CDR3 length: 16 residues. V dropped 4 bases and J dropped 6; count of bases not matched to a gene: 5. In DNA, the CDR3 is TGTGCCAGCAGTGCGGACGGACTAGCGGGGGCCGGGGAGCTGTTTTTT. As protein: CASSADGLAGAGELFF.

This sequence joins TRBV15 and TRBJ1-1; no clear D gene. Germline V CDR1 and CDR2: LNHNV, YYDKDF (reference sequence). The length of the CDR3 is 20 residues. Trimming took 0 bases from V and 3 from J, leaving 26 bases between them. The CDR3 spells CATSRDLPARKLIVDTEAFF. CDR3 bases: TGTGCCACCAGCAGAGATCTCCCCGCCCGAAAATTGATAGTGGACACTGAAGCTTTCTTT. Full variable domain (outside the CDR3, taken from reference TRBV15 and TRBJ1-1): DAMVIQNPRYQVTQFGKPVTLSCSQTLNHNVMYWYQQKSSQAPKLLFHYYDKDFNNEADTPDNFQSRRPNTSFCFLDIRSPGLGDTAMYLCATSRDLPARKLIVDTEAFFGQGTRLTVV.

This chain connects TRBV2 to TRBJ1-5, with a tentative D call TRBD1 (6 bases). Trimming removed 5 bases at V and 6 bases at J, with 14 bases between. Germline CDR1 reads SNHLY; CDR2 reads FYNNEI. The CDR3 is 14 amino acids. DNA for the CDR3: TGTGCCAGCAGTTTAAAGGGGGGGGTTCAGCCCCAGCATTTT. Translating it yields CASSLKGGVQPQHF.

V is TRBV9 and J is TRBJ1-3; TRBD1 aligns across 9 bases. This CDR3 is built from 15 residues. With 3 bases clipped from V and 7 bases from J, the junction kept 8 bases outside the gene matches. Germline CDR1 SGDLS, CDR2 YYNGEE. The DNA for the CDR3 is TGTGCCAGCAGCGCTGGGACAGGGAGGGGGAACACCATATATTTT. This translates into CASSAGTGRGNTIYF.

Turning to this clone: An end of the junction differs from the germline gene, which may be a read error. V and J are TRBV7-9 and TRBJ2-5; 7 bases line up with TRBD2. Germline CDR1 and CDR2: SEHNR and FQNEAQ (reference sequence). CDR3 length equals 13 residues. CDR3 residues: CSSSLSGGETQYF. CDR3 coding DNA: TGTTCCAGCAGCTTATCGGGGGGAGAGACCCAGTACTTC.

The chain employs TRBV6-1 and TRBJ1-2, with TRBD1 matching 7 bases. This CDR3 has 13 residues. The germline CDR1 and CDR2 sequences are MNHNS and SASEGT. V lost 7 bases to trimming and J lost 2 bases; unmatched junction nucleotides: 4. DNA of the CDR3: TGTGCCAGCATGGAGGGGGCGAACTATGGCTACACCTTC. It specifies CASMEGANYGYTF.